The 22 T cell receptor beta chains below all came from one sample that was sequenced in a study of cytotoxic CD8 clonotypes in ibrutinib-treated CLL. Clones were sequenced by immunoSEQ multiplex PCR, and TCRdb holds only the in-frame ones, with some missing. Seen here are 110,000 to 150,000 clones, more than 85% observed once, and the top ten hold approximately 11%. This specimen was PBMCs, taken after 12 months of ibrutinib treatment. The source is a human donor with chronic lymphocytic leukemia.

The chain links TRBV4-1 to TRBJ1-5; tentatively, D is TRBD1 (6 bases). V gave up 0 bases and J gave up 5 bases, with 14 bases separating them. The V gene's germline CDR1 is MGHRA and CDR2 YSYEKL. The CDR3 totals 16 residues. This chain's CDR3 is CASSQDRNRVDQPQHF. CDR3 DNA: TGCGCCAGCAGCCAAGATAGGAACAGGGTCGATCAGCCCCAGCATTTT.

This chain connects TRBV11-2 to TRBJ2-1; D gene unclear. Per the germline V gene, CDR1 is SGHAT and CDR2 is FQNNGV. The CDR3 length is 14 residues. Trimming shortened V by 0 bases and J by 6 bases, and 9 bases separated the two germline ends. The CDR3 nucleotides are TGTGCCAGCAGCTTAGAATGGGCCCTCAATGAGCAGTTCTTC. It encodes CASSLEWALNEQFF.

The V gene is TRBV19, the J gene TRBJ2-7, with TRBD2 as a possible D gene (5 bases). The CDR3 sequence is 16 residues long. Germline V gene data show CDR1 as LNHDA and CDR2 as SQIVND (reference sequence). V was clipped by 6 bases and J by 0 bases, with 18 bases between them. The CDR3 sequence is CASRDLGGPRSYEQYF. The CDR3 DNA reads TGTGCCAGTAGAGACTTAGGCGGGCCTCGCTCCTACGAGCAGTACTTC.

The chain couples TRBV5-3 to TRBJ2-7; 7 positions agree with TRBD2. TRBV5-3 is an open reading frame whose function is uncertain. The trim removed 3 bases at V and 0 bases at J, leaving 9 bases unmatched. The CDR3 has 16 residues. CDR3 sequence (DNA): TGTGCCAGAAGCTGGCAGGGCCTAGCGGCCTCCTACGAGCAGTACTTC. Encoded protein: CARSWQGLAASYEQYF.

CDR3 DNA sequence: TGTGCCAGCAGCGCCGGGACTAGCGGGTGGCATGAGCAGTTCTTC. This codes for CASSAGTSGWHEQFF. The chain combines TRBV11-2 with TRBJ2-1; 12 bases match TRBD2. Germline V CDR1 and CDR2: SGHAT, FQNNGV. V lost 5 bases, J lost 8 bases, and 7 bases stayed unmatched. The CDR3 is 15 residues long. The full variable domain, with the rest looked up from reference TRBV11-2 and TRBJ2-1, is EAGVAQSPRYKIIEKRQSVAFWCNPISGHATLYWYQQILGQGPKLLIQFQNNGVVDDSQLPKDRFSAERLKGVDSTLKIQPAKLEDSAVYLCASSAGTSGWHEQFFGPGTRLTVL.

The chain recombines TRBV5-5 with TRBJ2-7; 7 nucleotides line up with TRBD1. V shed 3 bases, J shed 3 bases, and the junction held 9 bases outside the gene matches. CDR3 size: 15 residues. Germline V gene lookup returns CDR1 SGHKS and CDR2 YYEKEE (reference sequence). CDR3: CASSSHGTENYEQYF. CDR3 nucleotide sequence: TGTGCCAGCAGCTCTCACGGGACAGAAAACTACGAGCAGTACTTC.

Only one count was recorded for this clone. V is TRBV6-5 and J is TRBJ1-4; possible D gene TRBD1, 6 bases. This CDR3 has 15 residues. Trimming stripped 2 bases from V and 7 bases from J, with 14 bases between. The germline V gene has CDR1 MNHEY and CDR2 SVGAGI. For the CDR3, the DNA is TGTGCCAGCAGTTACACCACAGGGAGGGGTGAAAAACTGTTTTTT. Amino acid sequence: CASSYTTGRGEKLFF.

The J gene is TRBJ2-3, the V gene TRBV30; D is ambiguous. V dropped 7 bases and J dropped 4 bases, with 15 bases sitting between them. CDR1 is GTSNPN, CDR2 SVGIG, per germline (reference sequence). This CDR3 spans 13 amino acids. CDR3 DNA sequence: TGTGCCTCCCGGACCGGCTGGCCAGATACGCAGTATTTT. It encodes CASRTGWPDTQYF.

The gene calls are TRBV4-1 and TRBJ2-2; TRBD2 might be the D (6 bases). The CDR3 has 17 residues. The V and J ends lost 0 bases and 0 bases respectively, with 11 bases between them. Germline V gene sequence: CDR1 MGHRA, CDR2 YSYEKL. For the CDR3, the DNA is TGCGCCAGCAGCCAAGAGATTCCGGGAGCGAACACCGGGGAGCTGTTTTTT. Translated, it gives CASSQEIPGANTGELFF.

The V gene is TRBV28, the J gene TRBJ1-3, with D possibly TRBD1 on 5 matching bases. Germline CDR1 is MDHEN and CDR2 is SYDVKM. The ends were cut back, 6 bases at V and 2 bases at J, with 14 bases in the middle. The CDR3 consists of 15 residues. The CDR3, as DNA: TGTGCCAGCAGGCAACCCCCAGGGACTGGAAACACCATATATTTT. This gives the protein CASRQPPGTGNTIYF. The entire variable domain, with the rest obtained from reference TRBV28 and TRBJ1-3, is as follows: DVKVTQSSRYLVKRTGEKVFLECVQDMDHENMFWYRQDPGLGLRLIYFSYDVKMKEKGDIPEGYSVSREKKERFSLILESASTNQTSMYLCASRQPPGTGNTIYFGEGSWLTVV.

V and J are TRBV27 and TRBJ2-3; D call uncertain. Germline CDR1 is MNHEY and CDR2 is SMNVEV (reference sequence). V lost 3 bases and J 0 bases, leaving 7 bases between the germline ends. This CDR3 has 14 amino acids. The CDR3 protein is CASSFPGSTDTQYF. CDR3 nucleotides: TGTGCCAGCAGTTTCCCAGGAAGCACAGATACGCAGTATTTT.

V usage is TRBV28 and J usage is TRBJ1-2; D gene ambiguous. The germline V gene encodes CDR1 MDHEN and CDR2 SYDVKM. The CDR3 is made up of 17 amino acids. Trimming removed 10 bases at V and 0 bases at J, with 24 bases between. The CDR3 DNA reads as TGTGCCATCGCGTCCCCGGGCTACAAGAGCACTAACTATGGCTACACCTTC. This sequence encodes CAIASPGYKSTNYGYTF.

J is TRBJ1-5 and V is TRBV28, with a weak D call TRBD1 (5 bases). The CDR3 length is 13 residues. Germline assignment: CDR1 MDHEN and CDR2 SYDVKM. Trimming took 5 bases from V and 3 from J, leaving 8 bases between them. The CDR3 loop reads CASSPRVNQPQHF. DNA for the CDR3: TGTGCCAGCAGTCCCAGGGTCAATCAGCCCCAGCATTTT.

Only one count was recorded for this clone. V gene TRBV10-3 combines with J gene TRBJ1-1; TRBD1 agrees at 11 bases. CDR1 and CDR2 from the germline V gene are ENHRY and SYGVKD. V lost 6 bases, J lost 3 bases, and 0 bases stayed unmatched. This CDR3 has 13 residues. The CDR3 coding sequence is TGTGCCATCAGGGGACAGGGGGACACTGAAGCTTTCTTT. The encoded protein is CAIRGQGDTEAFF.

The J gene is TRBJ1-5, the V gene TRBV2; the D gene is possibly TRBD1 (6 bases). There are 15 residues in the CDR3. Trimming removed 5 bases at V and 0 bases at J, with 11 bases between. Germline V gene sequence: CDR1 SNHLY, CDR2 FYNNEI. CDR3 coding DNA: TGTGCCAGCAGTACGGGACACTCTAGCAATCAGCCCCAGCATTTT. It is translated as CASSTGHSSNQPQHF.

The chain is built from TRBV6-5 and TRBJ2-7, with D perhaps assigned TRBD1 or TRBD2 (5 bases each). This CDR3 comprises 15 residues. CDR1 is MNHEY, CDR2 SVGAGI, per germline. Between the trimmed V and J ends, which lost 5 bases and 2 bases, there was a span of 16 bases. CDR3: CASSKASGATYEQYF. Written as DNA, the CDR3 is TGTGCCAGCAGTAAGGCCTCCGGGGCAACCTACGAGCAGTACTTC.

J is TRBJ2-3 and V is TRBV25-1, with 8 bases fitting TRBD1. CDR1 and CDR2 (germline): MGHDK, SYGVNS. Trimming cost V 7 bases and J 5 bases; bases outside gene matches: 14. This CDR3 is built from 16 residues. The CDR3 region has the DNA TGTGCCAGCATTTATCCCCGGACAGGGAGGATAGATACGCAGTATTTT. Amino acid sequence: CASIYPRTGRIDTQYF.

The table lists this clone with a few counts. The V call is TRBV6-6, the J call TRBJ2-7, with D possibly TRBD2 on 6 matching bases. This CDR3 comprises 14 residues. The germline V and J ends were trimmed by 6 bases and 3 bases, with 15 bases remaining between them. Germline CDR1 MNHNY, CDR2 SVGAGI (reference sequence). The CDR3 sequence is CASRPQGGGYEQYF. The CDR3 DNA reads TGTGCCAGCAGGCCTCAGGGAGGTGGCTACGAGCAGTACTTC.

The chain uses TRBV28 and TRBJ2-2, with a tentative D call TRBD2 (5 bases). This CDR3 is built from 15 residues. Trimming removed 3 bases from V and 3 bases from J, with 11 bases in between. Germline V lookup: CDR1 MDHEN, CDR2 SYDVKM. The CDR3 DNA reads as TGTGCCAGCAGTTTTGTGTTTAGCGACACCGGGGAGCTGTTTTTT. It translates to CASSFVFSDTGELFF.

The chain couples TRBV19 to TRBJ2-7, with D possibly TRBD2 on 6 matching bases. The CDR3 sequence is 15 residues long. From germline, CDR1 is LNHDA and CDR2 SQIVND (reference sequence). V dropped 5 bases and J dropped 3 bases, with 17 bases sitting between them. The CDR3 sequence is CASSARTGLHYEQYF. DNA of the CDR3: TGTGCCAGTAGTGCCCGGACGGGACTCCACTACGAGCAGTACTTC.

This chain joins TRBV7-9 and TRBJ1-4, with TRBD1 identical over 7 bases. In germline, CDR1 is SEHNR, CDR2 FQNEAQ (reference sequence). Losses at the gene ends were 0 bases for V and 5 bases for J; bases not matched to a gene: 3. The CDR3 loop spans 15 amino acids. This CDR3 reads CASSLATGDNEKLFF. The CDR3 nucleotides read TGTGCCAGCAGCTTAGCCACAGGGGACAATGAAAAACTGTTTTTT.

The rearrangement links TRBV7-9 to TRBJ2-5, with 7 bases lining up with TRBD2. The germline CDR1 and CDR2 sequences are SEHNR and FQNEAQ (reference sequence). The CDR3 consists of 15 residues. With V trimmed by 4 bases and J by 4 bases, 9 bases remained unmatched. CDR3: CASSSTPGGRETQYF. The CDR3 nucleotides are TGTGCCAGCAGCTCAACCCCCGGGGGGAGAGAGACCCAGTACTTC. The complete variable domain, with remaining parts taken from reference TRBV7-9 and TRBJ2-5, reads DTGVSQNPRHKITKRGQNVTFRCDPISEHNRLYWYRQTLGQGPEFLTYFQNEAQLEKSRLLSDRFSAERPKGSFSTLEIQRTEQGDSAMYLCASSSTPGGRETQYFGPGTRLLVL.